This passage covers 26 T cell receptor beta chains from one sample sequenced in a study of shared clonotypes between healthy human individuals. CD45RO-negative cells were positively selected for CCR7, leaving out terminally differentiated effector memory CD45RA+ cells. TCRdb keeps only in-frame clones here, not all; method: immunoSEQ multiplex PCR. The profile shows about 580,000 clones, roughly 98% of them singletons. Sample: naive CD8+ T cells sorted from blood. The receptors originated from a man aged 30 to 39 in good health.

The chain recombines TRBV4-1 with TRBJ2-3; D is unclear. The germline V gene has CDR1 MGHRA and CDR2 YSYEKL. This CDR3 contains 12 residues. V gave up 6 bases and J gave up 4 bases, with 8 bases separating them. The CDR3 spells CASSFGPDTQYF. The CDR3 nucleotides read TGCGCCAGCAGTTTCGGGCCAGATACGCAGTATTTT.

V usage is TRBV7-2 and J usage is TRBJ1-4; the D gene is possibly TRBD1 (6 bases). CDR1 SGHTA and CDR2 FQGNSA come from the germline V gene. Trimming removed 5 bases from V and 10 bases from J, with 8 bases in between. CDR3 length equals 11 residues. The CDR3 loop is CASSLGGKLFF. The CDR3 DNA reads TGTGCCAGCAGCCTAGGGGGAAAACTGTTTTTT.

CDR3: CASSLVPAGGQETQYF. In DNA form, the CDR3 reads TGTGCCAGCAGCTTGGTGCCCGCAGGGGGACAAGAGACCCAGTACTTC. The rearrangement joins TRBV5-8 to TRBJ2-5; the match to TRBD1 covers 7 bases. V was pared by 0 bases and J by 2 bases, with 7 bases of the junction left unmatched. In germline, CDR1 is SGHTS, CDR2 YDEGEE. This CDR3 contains 16 residues. The full variable domain, its missing parts supplied by reference TRBV5-8 and TRBJ2-5, is EAGVTQSPTHLIKTRGQQATLRCSPISGHTSVYWYQQALGLGLQFLLWYDEGEERNRGNFPPRFSGRQFPNYSSELNVNALELEDSALYLCASSLVPAGGQETQYFGPGTRLLVL.

As DNA, the CDR3 is TGCAGCGTTGTCGGGAGTCTCGAGACCCAGTACTTC. Encoded protein: CSVVGSLETQYF. V is TRBV29-1 and J is TRBJ2-5, with D perhaps TRBD2 (6 bases). V was clipped by 4 bases and J by 5 bases, with 11 bases between them. The CDR3 totals 12 residues. Germline CDR1 is SQVTM and CDR2 is ANQGSEA.

The chain joins TRBV7-3 to TRBJ1-1; D remains unclear. This CDR3 comprises 13 residues. Germline V gene sequence: CDR1 SGHTA, CDR2 FQGTGA. The V gene lost 1 base and the J gene lost 9 bases, with 12 bases spanning the gap. CDR3 coding DNA: TGTGCCAGCAGCTTAATCGGAGTGGAGAAAGCTTTCTTT. Translation gives CASSLIGVEKAFF.

V usage is TRBV29-1 and J usage is TRBJ2-1; weak D call: TRBD2 (6 bases). V lost 6 bases and J lost 9, with 18 bases in between. The CDR3 length is 13 residues. Germline values: CDR1 SQVTM, CDR2 ANQGSEA. The chain's CDR3 is CSVREGGPREQFF. CDR3 DNA: TGCAGCGTGAGGGAAGGAGGGCCCCGTGAGCAGTTCTTC.

This chain links TRBV7-9 with TRBJ2-7, with D tentatively TRBD1 or TRBD2 (5 bases each). V was cut by 5 bases and J by 6 bases, with 11 bases left in between. The CDR3 loop spans 12 amino acids. Germline V lookup: CDR1 SEHNR, CDR2 FQNEAQ (reference sequence). DNA of the CDR3: TGTGCCAGCAGCCGGGACCTCGCCGAGCAGTACTTC. The encoded protein is CASSRDLAEQYF.

DNA for the CDR3: TGTGCCGGTAGCGGGAGGCAGACCGGGGAGCTGTTTTTT. Its translation: CAGSGRQTGELFF. This chain links TRBV9 with TRBJ2-2, with TRBD2 matching over 10 bases. In germline, CDR1 is SGDLS, CDR2 YYNGEE. CDR3 size: 13 residues. V lost 10 bases, J lost 5 bases, and 5 bases stayed unmatched.

The rearrangement links TRBV6-5 to TRBJ2-5; 8 nucleotides line up with TRBD2. The V gene's germline CDR1 is MNHEY and CDR2 SVGAGI. Trimming cost V 7 bases and J 1 base; bases outside gene matches: 8. This CDR3 has 15 amino acids. The CDR3, as DNA: TGTGCCAGCACACCGTCACTAGCGGTCCAAGAGACCCAGTACTTC. The encoded protein is CASTPSLAVQETQYF.

The chain joins TRBV6-5 to TRBJ2-7; D might be TRBD1 (5 bases). CDR3 length: 16 amino acids. V was pared by 4 bases and J by 3 bases, with 19 bases between. CDR1 MNHEY and CDR2 SVGAGI come from the germline V gene. The CDR3 DNA reads TGTGCCAGCAGTTCTGTGGGGCTTTTCGCTTACTACGAGCAGTACTTC. Translation: CASSSVGLFAYYEQYF.

The V and J genes are TRBV7-2 and TRBJ1-5; possible D gene TRBD1, 6 bases. The CDR3 is 14 residues long. Germline V gene sequence: CDR1 SGHTA, CDR2 FQGNSA. V was cut by 7 bases and J by 3 bases, with 13 bases left in between. The CDR3 sequence is CASNTGGLNQPQHF. The CDR3, as DNA: TGTGCCAGCAACACGGGGGGGCTCAATCAGCCCCAGCATTTT.

V is TRBV7-9 and J is TRBJ2-7; D unclear. This CDR3 has 13 amino acids. CDR1 and CDR2 from the germline V gene are SEHNR and FQNEAQ (reference sequence). V was trimmed by 6 bases and J by 0 bases, leaving 9 bases between them. CDR3 in DNA: TGTGCCAGCAGTCCAGAGAGCTCCTACGAGCAGTACTTC. Translation gives CASSPESSYEQYF.

The chain combines TRBV7-8 with TRBJ1-1, with D unclear. The CDR3 consists of 16 residues. Trimming pared 4 bases from V and 7 bases from J, leaving 22 bases between. CDR1 and CDR2 (germline): SGHVS, FQNEAQ. CDR3 sequence (DNA): TGTGCCAGCAGCTCCCGGCCCACCGGGGTGAAGATTGAAGCTTTCTTT. It specifies CASSSRPTGVKIEAFF.

This chain joins TRBV13 and TRBJ2-1; D uncertain. Deletions cut 5 bases from V and 10 bases from J, with 6 bases between. Germline V CDR1 and CDR2: PRHDT, FYEKMQ (reference sequence). The length of the CDR3 is 10 residues. The CDR3 sequence: CASSPAEQFF. The DNA of the CDR3 is TGTGCCAGCAGCCCGGCGGAGCAGTTCTTC.

The count of this clone is one. The same CDR3 arises from other DNA sequences in this sample as well. This chain uses TRBV5-1 with TRBJ2-3; no clear D. Trimming removed 0 bases at V and 3 bases at J, with 8 bases between. There are 14 residues in the CDR3. Germline values: CDR1 SGHRS, CDR2 YFSETQ. Written as DNA, the CDR3 is TGCGCCAGCAGCTTGGTCGTAGGGACAGATACGCAGTATTTT. Encoded protein: CASSLVVGTDTQYF. Combining the CDR3 with reference TRBV5-1 and TRBJ2-3 gives the whole variable domain KAGVTQTPRYLIKTRGQQVTLSCSPISGHRSVSWYQQTPGQGLQFLFEYFSETQRNKGNFPGRFSGRQFSNSRSEMNVSTLELGDSALYLCASSLVVGTDTQYFGPGTRLTVL.

This sequence joins TRBV7-9 and TRBJ2-1; D is unclear. The germline V gene encodes CDR1 SEHNR and CDR2 FQNEAQ (reference sequence). This CDR3 region has 13 residues. Trimming left V 5 bases short and J 5 bases short, with 10 bases between. The CDR3 region is CASSLASDNEQFF. In nucleotides, the CDR3 is TGTGCCAGCAGCCTGGCGTCGGACAATGAGCAGTTCTTC.

The chain couples TRBV7-9 to TRBJ1-5; 8 positions agree with TRBD1. CDR1 SEHNR and CDR2 FQNEAQ come from the germline V gene (reference sequence). The CDR3 extends over 16 amino acids. Losses at the gene ends were 4 bases for V and 5 bases for J; bases not matched to a gene: 10. CDR3 amino acids: CASSSPRTGLDQPQHF. The CDR3 DNA follows: TGTGCCAGCAGCTCTCCACGGACAGGGCTGGATCAGCCCCAGCATTTT.

A remark on this clone: Other DNA sequences in the same sample also yield this CDR3. The rearrangement links TRBV4-2 to TRBJ2-7; 10 bases align to TRBD1. The CDR3 has 15 amino acids. The V and J ends lost 3 bases and 0 bases, in that order; junction bases with no gene match: 2. Germline values: CDR1 LGHNA, CDR2 YNFKEQ. CDR3 DNA sequence: TGTGCCAGCAGCCAGGGACAGGGGATCTCCTACGAGCAGTACTTC. Translation gives CASSQGQGISYEQYF.

The chain carries TRBV5-6 and TRBJ1-4; maybe TRBD1 (5 bases). Trimming left V 4 bases short and J 5 bases short, with 12 bases between. Per the germline V gene, CDR1 is SGHDT and CDR2 is YYEEEE. CDR3 length equals 14 residues. The CDR3 bases are TGTGCCAGCAGCGGGGGGACCGTAAATGAAAAACTGTTTTTT. Translating gives CASSGGTVNEKLFF.

The count of this clone is one. The gene calls are TRBV7-9 and TRBJ1-5; D not resolved. The V end lost 7 bases, the J end lost 4 bases, and 14 bases lay between the germline ends. Germline V CDR1 and CDR2: SEHNR, FQNEAQ (reference sequence). The CDR3 totals 14 residues. CDR3 bases: TGTGCCAGCAACCGGCCAATCGGAAATCAGCCCCAGCATTTT. This sequence encodes CASNRPIGNQPQHF.

The CDR3 protein is CASSLALVGVSTNEKLFF. CDR3 sequence (DNA): TGCGCCAGCAGCTTGGCCCTGGTGGGGGTGTCGACTAATGAAAAACTGTTTTTT. The chain employs TRBV5-1 and TRBJ1-4; D perhaps matches TRBD1 (5 bases). Germline-derived CDR1 and CDR2 are SGHRS and YFSETQ. The CDR3 totals 18 residues. Trimming removed 0 bases from V and 2 bases from J, with 17 bases in between.

The rearrangement uses TRBV28 and TRBJ2-5; D gene ambiguous. Between the trimmed V and J ends, which lost 1 base and 5 bases, there was a span of 11 bases. Germline V gene sequence: CDR1 MDHEN, CDR2 SYDVKM. This CDR3 region has 14 residues. The chain's CDR3 is CASSLSRLGETQYF. DNA of the CDR3: TGTGCCAGCAGTTTATCCCGGCTAGGGGAGACCCAGTACTTC.

J is TRBJ1-5 and V is TRBV6-6; D unresolved. This CDR3 is built from 15 residues. Germline assignment: CDR1 MNHNY and CDR2 SVGAGI (reference sequence). The ends were cut back, 5 bases at V and 1 base at J, with 12 bases in the middle. The CDR3: CASSHHAISNQPQHF. CDR3 bases: TGTGCCAGCAGTCACCACGCGATAAGCAATCAGCCCCAGCATTTT.

The chain uses TRBV5-1 and TRBJ2-1; D not resolved. Trimming removed 0 bases at V and 8 bases at J, with 6 bases between. Looked up from germline, CDR1 is SGHRS and CDR2 is YFSETQ. The CDR3 runs 12 residues. The CDR3 reads CASSLGVDEQFF. For the CDR3, the DNA is TGCGCCAGCAGCTTGGGAGTGGATGAGCAGTTCTTC.

The chain combines TRBV7-9 with TRBJ2-7; 9 bases line up with TRBD1. The CDR3 contains 16 residues. Germline CDR1 reads SEHNR; CDR2 reads FQNEAQ (reference sequence). Trimming cost V 3 bases and J 2 bases; bases outside gene matches: 8. CDR3: CASSLSPGTGTYEQYF. The CDR3 DNA is TGTGCCAGCAGCTTGTCCCCCGGGACAGGGACCTACGAGCAGTACTTC.

The rearrangement links TRBV25-1 to TRBJ2-1, with a weak D call TRBD2 (6 bases). V lost 4 bases to trimming and J lost 10 bases, with 11 bases between them. Germline V gene lookup returns CDR1 MGHDK and CDR2 SYGVNS. This CDR3 is built from 12 residues. CDR3 protein: CASSAGGVEQFF. CDR3 bases: TGTGCCAGCAGTGCCGGGGGTGTGGAGCAGTTCTTC.